Listed below are T cell receptor beta chains from one sample, sequenced in a study of CD8 T cells in ankylosing spondylitis. TCRdb re-called the 5' RACE reads with MiXCR, one entry per CDR3 protein. The sample has 180,000 or so distinct CDR3 sequences, approximately 10% seen once. The specimen was blood, either unsorted or a sorted T cell fraction (not recorded which). Receptors originate from a male donor with ankylosing spondylitis or in good health (not recorded which). Each CDR3 is given with its conserved first and last residue. Each record gives: J gene, D gene, clone size, V gene, CDR3 DNA, CDR3 protein. D genes are given only for firm matches. Clone size is stated in some rows and not others, as once, few, many or a class when expanded.

>TRBJ2-5|-|many|TRBV28
TGTGCCAGCAGTTTACCGGGCCAAGAGACCCAGTACTTC
CASSLPGQETQYF
>TRBJ1-4|-|few|TRBV11-2
TGTGCCAGCAGCCCCGGCCAACGGTCTGGTGAAAAACTGTTTTTT
CASSPGQRSGEKLFF
>TRBJ2-7|-|few|TRBV5-1
TGCGCCAGCAGCTTGGGCGGGACTTACGTTTACGAGCAGTACTTC
CASSLGGTYVYEQYF
>TRBJ2-7|-|-|TRBV6-5
TGTGCCAGCAGTTCCAGGGTATTGAGTCCTTTCTCCTACGAGCAGTACTTC
CASSSRVLSPFSYEQYF
>TRBJ2-1|TRBD2|-|TRBV20-1
TGCAGTGCTTCGAACGCGGGGAGGGTGGGGAATGAGCAGTTCTTC
CSASNAGRVGNEQFF
>TRBJ1-5|-|-|TRBV5-1
TGCGCCAGCAGAGAGGATAGCAATCAGCCCCAGCATTTT
CASREDSNQPQHF
>TRBJ2-1|TRBD2|many|TRBV5-1
TGCGCCAGCAGCTCCCCCACTAGCGGGCTCAGCGGGAGCTCCTACAATGAGCAGTTCTTC
CASSSPTSGLSGSSYNEQFF
>TRBJ2-7|-|many|TRBV20-1
TGCAGTGCTAGAGATCGGCCCTACGAGCAGTACTTC
CSARDRPYEQYF
>TRBJ1-1|-|many|TRBV29-1
TGCAGCGGCATCCGGACTCTTTCTAGGAACACTGAAGCTTTCTTT
CSGIRTLSRNTEAFF
>TRBJ2-7|TRBD2|many|TRBV6-1
TGTGCCAGCAGTGCAAGCGGGGGCTCCTACGAGCAGTACTTC
CASSASGGSYEQYF
>TRBJ2-2|-|many|TRBV20-1
TGCAGTGCTAGAAGGGCAGAGTCGAACACCGGGGAGCTGTTTTTT
CSARRAESNTGELFF
>TRBJ2-5|TRBD2|many|TRBV7-8
TGTGCCAGCAGCCGTCAGTGGAGCGGGACGGCAGCAGAGACCCAGTACTTC
CASSRQWSGTAAETQYF
>TRBJ1-2|-|once|TRBV11-2
TGTGCCAGCAGCTTATCCTCCCGGACAGCTAACTATGGCTACACCTTC
CASSLSSRTANYGYTF
>TRBJ2-7|-|many|TRBV5-6
TGTGCCAGCAGCTTTGTAGGGCACTCCTACGAGCAGTACTTC
CASSFVGHSYEQYF